This paragraph covers one TCR beta chain sequence. This entry belongs to a study of blood T cell repertoires in COVID-19. Generated by immunoSEQ multiplex PCR, the TCRdb table keeps only in-frame clones and is missing some. The table records about 170,000 clones, 82% of them present only once. The V segment lost 4 bases and the J segment 1 base; nucleotides outside the gene matches: 5. This CDR3 spans 16 amino acids. Per germline, CDR1 MNHNY and CDR2 SVGAGI (reference sequence). The sample taken for sequencing was peripheral blood. The gene calls are TRBV6-6 and TRBJ2-3, with 10 positions matching TRBD2. This receptor was obtained from a woman aged 80 or older with active or convalescent COVID-19. CDR3 nucleotides: TGTGCCAGCAGTTCCCCTAGCGGGAGTGGCACAGATACGCAGTATTTT. Protein: CASSSPSGSGTDTQYF.